What follows are 8 T cell receptor beta chains derived from one specimen sequenced in a study of CD8 T cells in Susac syndrome. RNA amounts of 0.5 to 1 ug underwent reverse transcription with random hexamers. TCRdb processed the immunoSEQ multiplex PCR reads anew with MiXCR; each CDR3 protein has one entry. The table lists some 200,000 distinct CDR3 sequences, nearly 97% of them singletons. Source material: CD4+ T cells from PBMCs. The receptors derive from a human donor with multiple sclerosis.

This chain connects TRBV20-1 to TRBJ2-1; D gene unclear. Per germline, CDR1 DFQATT and CDR2 SNEGSKA (reference sequence). The CDR3 runs to 13 residues. Trimming pared 3 bases from V and 10 bases from J, leaving 16 bases between. CDR3 protein: CSASGGPRLEQFF. DNA for the CDR3: TGCAGTGCTAGCGGTGGGCCTAGACTGGAGCAGTTCTTC.

The chain joins TRBV29-1 to TRBJ2-3, with 10 bases fitting TRBD2. Germline assignment: CDR1 SQVTM and CDR2 ANQGSEA. The CDR3 totals 14 residues. With V trimmed by 4 bases and J by 1 base, 2 bases remained unmatched. CDR3 nucleotide sequence: TGCAGCGTTGCTGGACTAGCGGGCACAGATACGCAGTATTTT. It yields the protein CSVAGLAGTDTQYF.

The chain couples TRBV20-1 to TRBJ1-1; no reliable D call. The CDR3 length is 14 residues. V lost 0 bases and J 4 bases, leaving 12 bases between the germline ends. The germline CDR1 and CDR2 sequences are DFQATT and SNEGSKA (reference sequence). CDR3 DNA: TGCAGTGCTAGAGATGGTGCAGCCCCCACTGAAGCTTTCTTT. The encoded protein is CSARDGAAPTEAFF.

The V and J genes are TRBV3-1 and TRBJ2-1; a weak D match, TRBD1 (6 bases). Germline V gives CDR1 LGHDT, CDR2 YNNKEL (reference sequence). With 4 bases removed from V and 4 bases from J, the gap between germline ends came to 17 bases. CDR3 length: 16 residues. The CDR3 loop reads CASSPHSTGEYNEQFF. The CDR3 DNA is TGTGCCAGCAGCCCCCACTCGACAGGAGAATACAATGAGCAGTTCTTC.

This rearrangement joins TRBV29-1 to TRBJ1-1; D is perhaps TRBD1 (6 bases). Trimming shortened V by 7 bases and J by 2 bases, and 17 bases separated the two germline ends. Germline CDR1 reads SQVTM; CDR2 reads ANQGSEA. The CDR3 runs 14 residues. This CDR3 reads CSGLSSGENTEAFF. CDR3 nucleotide sequence: TGCAGCGGTTTATCATCAGGGGAAAACACTGAAGCTTTCTTT.

The chain links TRBV15 to TRBJ2-1; tentatively, D is TRBD2 (6 bases). V lost 2 bases to trimming and J lost 7 bases, with 9 bases between them. This CDR3 is 13 amino acids long. Germline CDR1 is LNHNV and CDR2 is YYDKDF (reference sequence). This CDR3 reads CATSRSGGNEQFF. CDR3 in DNA: TGTGCCACCAGCAGATCCGGGGGTAATGAGCAGTTCTTC.

This chain links TRBV5-4 with TRBJ1-6; the D gene is possibly TRBD1 (5 bases). V was pared by 2 bases and J by 5 bases, with 17 bases between. Germline lookup yields CDR1 SGHNT and CDR2 YYREEE (reference sequence). This CDR3 has 17 amino acids. The CDR3 loop reads CASSFEGWGFNNSPLHF. The DNA for the CDR3 is TGTGCCAGCAGCTTTGAGGGGTGGGGGTTTAATAATTCACCCCTCCACTTT.

This clonotype came up once. The chain uses TRBV6-5 and TRBJ1-2; D might be TRBD1 (6 bases). CDR1 MNHEY and CDR2 SVGAGI come from the germline V gene. The V and J ends lost 2 bases and 6 bases respectively, with 22 bases between them. This CDR3 has 17 amino acids. CDR3 residues: CASSYTFPPGAVDGYTF. The CDR3 nucleotides are TGTGCCAGCAGTTACACATTCCCGCCGGGGGCCGTGGATGGCTACACCTTC.